This T cell receptor beta chain was captured in a study of T cells in Graves' hyperthyroidism and ophthalmopathy. Study as a whole: Initial diagnosis, before any treatment, was when peripheral blood was collected.

The CDR3 is 18 amino acids. J was trimmed by 2 bases and V by 3 bases; bases with no gene match: 13. Germline V lookup: CDR1 LNHDA, CDR2 SQIVND (reference sequence). On this clonotype itself: Its cognate antigen is unknown.

Study-wide results and limits: Ophthalmopathy was distinguished from stable hyperthyroidism by 13 V-J signatures.

The source material, RNA transcripts, was used to amplify TCR beta CDR3 regions. Carried out on the TCR CDR3, a first-round RT-PCR used the HTBI primer set. TCRdb processed the multiplex PCR reads anew with MiXCR; each CDR3 protein has one entry. The table lists some 440,000 distinct CDR3 sequences, 15% to 17% of them singletons. The sequence derives from a woman aged 18 to 35 with Graves' hyperthyroidism. This sequence joins TRBV19 and TRBJ1-2; 9 bases are shared with TRBD1. Sequenced sample: blood. CDR3 bases: TGTGCCAGTAGTATCTCTTACAGGGGGCGGCTCTTGAACTATGGCTACACCTTC. Protein: CASSISYRGRLLNYGYTF.